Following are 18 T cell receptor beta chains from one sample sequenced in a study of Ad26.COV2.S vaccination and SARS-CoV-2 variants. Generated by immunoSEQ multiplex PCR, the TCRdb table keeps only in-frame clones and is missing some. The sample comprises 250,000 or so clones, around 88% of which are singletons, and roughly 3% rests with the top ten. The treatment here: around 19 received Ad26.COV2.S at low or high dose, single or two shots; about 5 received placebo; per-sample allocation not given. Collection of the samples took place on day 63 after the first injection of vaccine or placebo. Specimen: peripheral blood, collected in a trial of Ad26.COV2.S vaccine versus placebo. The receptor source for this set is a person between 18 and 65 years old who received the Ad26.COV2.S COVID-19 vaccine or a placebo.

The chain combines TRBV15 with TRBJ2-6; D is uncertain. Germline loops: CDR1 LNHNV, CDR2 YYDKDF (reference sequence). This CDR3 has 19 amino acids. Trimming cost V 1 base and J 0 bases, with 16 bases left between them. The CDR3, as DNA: TGTGCCACCAGCAGAGGGATACCCTTTGGGGTCTCTGGGGCCAACGTCCTGACTTTC. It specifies CATSRGIPFGVSGANVLTF.

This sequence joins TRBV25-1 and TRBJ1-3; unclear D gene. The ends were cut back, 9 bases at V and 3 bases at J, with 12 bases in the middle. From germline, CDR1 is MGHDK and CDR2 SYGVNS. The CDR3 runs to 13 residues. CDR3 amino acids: CASAWPGGNTIYF. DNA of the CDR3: TGTGCCAGTGCATGGCCTGGTGGAAACACCATATATTTT.

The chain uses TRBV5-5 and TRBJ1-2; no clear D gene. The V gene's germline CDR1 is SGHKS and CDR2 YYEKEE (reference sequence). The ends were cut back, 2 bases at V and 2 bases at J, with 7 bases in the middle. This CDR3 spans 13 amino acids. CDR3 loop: CASSLTVNYGYTF. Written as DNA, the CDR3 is TGTGCCAGCAGCTTAACGGTGAACTATGGCTACACCTTC.

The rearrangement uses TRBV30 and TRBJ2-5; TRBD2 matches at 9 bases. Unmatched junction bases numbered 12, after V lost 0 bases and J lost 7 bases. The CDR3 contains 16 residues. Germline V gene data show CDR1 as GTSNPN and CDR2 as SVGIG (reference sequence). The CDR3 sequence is CAWSVGLAGRGGTQYF. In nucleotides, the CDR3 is TGTGCCTGGAGTGTAGGGCTAGCGGGACGGGGCGGGACCCAGTACTTC.

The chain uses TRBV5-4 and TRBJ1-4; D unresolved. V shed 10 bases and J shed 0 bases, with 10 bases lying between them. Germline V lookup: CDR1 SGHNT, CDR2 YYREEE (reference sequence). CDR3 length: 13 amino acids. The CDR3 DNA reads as TGTGCCGGTTCGGGTGCAACTAATGAAAAACTGTTTTTT. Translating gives CAGSGATNEKLFF.

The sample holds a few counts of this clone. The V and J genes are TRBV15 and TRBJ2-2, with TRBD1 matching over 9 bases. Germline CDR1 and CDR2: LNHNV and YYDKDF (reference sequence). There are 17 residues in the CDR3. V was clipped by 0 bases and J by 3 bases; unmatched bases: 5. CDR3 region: CATSRDLGTGHTGELFF. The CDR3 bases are TGTGCCACCAGCAGAGATCTGGGGACAGGGCACACCGGGGAGCTGTTTTTT.

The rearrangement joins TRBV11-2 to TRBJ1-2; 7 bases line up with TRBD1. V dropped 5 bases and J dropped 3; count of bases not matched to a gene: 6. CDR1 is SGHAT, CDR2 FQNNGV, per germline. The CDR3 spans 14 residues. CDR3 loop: CASSRQGRYYGYTF. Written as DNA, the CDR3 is TGTGCCAGCAGCCGACAGGGAAGATACTATGGCTACACCTTC.

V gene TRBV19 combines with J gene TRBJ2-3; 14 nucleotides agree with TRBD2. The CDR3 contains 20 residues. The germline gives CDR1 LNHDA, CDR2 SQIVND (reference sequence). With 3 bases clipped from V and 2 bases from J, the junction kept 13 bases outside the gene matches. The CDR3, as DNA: TGTGCCAGTAGTATTCAATTACCGGGACTAGCGGGGGCCCCCACAGATACGCAGTATTTT. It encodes CASSIQLPGLAGAPTDTQYF.

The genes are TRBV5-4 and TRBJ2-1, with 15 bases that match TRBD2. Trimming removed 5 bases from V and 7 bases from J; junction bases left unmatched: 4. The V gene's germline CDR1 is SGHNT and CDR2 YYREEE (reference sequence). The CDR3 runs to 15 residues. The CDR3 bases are TGTGCCAGCAGGAAGGGACTAGCGGGAGGAAATGAGCAGTTCTTC. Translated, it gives CASRKGLAGGNEQFF.

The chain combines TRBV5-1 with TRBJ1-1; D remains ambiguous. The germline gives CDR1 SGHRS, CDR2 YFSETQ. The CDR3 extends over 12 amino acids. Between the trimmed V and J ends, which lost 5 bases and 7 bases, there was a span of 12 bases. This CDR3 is CASRFSEGEAFF. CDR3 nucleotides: TGCGCCAGCAGGTTCTCAGAAGGTGAAGCTTTCTTT.

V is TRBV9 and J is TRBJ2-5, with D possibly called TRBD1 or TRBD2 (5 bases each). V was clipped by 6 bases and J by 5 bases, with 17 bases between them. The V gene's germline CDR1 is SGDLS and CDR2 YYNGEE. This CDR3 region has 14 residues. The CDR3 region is CASTPGPPGETQYF. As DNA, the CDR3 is TGTGCCAGCACCCCGGGGCCCCCCGGGGAGACCCAGTACTTC.

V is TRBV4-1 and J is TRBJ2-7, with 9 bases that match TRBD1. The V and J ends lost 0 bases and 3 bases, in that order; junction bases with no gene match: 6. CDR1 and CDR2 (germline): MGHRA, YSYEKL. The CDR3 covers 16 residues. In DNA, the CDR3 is TGCGCCAGCAGCCAAGACCGGGACAGGGCTCGCTACGAGCAGTACTTC. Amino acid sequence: CASSQDRDRARYEQYF.

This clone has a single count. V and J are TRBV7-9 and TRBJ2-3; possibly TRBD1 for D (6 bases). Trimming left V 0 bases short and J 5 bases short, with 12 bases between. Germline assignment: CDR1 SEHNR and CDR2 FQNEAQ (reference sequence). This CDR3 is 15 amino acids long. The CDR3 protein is CASSLAAGGEDTQYF. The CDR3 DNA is TGTGCCAGCAGCTTAGCGGCTGGGGGCGAAGATACGCAGTATTTT.

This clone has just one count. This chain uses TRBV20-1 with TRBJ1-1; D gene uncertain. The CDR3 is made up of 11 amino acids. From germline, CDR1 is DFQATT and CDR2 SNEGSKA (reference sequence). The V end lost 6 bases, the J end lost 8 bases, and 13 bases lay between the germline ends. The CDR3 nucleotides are TGCAGTGCCACCCCCACAGCCGAAGCTTTCTTT. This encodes CSATPTAEAFF.

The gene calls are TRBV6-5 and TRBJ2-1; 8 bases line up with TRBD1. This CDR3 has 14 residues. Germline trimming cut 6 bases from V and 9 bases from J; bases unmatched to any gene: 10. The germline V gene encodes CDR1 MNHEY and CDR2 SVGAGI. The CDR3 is CASRDRAFLAEQFF. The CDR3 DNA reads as TGTGCCAGCAGGGACAGGGCGTTCTTGGCTGAGCAGTTCTTC.

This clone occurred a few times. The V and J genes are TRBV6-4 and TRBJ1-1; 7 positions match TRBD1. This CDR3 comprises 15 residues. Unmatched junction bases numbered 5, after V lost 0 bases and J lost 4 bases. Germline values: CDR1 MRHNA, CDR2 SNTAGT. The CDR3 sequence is CASSDSPGGVTEAFF. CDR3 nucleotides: TGTGCCAGCAGTGACTCGCCAGGGGGAGTCACTGAAGCTTTCTTT.

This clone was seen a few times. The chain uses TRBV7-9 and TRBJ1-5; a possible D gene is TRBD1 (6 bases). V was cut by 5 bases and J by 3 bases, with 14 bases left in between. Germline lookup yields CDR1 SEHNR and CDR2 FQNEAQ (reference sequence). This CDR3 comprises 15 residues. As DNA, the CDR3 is TGTGCCAGCAGCCAAGGGGGGGGCTACAATCAGCCCCAGCATTTT. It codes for CASSQGGGYNQPQHF.

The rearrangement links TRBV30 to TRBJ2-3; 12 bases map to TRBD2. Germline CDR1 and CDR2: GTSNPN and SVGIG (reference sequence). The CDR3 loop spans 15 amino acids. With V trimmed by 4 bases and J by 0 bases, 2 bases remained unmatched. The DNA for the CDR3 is TGTGCCTGGACTAGCGGGGGGGCTAGCACAGATACGCAGTATTTT. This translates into CAWTSGGASTDTQYF.